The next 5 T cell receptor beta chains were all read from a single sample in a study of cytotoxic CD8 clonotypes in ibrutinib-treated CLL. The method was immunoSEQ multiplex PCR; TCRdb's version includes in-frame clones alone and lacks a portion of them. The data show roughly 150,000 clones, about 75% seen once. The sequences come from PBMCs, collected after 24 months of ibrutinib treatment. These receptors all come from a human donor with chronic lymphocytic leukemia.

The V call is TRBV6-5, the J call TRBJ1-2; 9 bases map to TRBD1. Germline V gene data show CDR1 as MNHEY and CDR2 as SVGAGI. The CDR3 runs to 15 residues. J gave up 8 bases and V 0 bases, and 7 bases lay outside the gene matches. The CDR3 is CASSYSPGQGYGYTF. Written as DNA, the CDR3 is TGTGCCAGCAGTTACTCGCCCGGACAGGGGTACGGCTACACCTTC.

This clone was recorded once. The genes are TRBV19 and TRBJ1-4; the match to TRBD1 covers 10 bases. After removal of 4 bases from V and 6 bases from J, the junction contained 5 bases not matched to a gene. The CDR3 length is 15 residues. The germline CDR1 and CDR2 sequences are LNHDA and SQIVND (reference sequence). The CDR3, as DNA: TGTGCCAGTAGTACAGCCGGGACAGGGGATGAAAAACTGTTTTTT. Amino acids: CASSTAGTGDEKLFF.

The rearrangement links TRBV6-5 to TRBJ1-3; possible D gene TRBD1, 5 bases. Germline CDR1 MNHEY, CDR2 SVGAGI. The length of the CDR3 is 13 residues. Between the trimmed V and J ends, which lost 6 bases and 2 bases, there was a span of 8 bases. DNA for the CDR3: TGTGCCAGCAGACAGGACCCTGGAAACACCATATATTTT. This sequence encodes CASRQDPGNTIYF.

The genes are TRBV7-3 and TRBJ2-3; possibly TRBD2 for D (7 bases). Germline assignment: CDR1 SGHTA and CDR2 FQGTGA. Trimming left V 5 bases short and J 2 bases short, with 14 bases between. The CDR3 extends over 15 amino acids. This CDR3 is CASSPGGGYTDTQYF. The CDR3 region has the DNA TGTGCCAGCAGCCCTGGGGGGGGCTACACAGATACGCAGTATTTT.

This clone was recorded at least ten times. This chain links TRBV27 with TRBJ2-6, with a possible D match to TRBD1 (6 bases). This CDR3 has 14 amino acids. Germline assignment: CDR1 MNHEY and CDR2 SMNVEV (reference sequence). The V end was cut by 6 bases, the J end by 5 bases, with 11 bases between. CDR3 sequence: CASRGQNRANVLTF. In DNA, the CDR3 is TGTGCCAGCAGAGGACAGAACAGGGCCAACGTCCTGACTTTC.